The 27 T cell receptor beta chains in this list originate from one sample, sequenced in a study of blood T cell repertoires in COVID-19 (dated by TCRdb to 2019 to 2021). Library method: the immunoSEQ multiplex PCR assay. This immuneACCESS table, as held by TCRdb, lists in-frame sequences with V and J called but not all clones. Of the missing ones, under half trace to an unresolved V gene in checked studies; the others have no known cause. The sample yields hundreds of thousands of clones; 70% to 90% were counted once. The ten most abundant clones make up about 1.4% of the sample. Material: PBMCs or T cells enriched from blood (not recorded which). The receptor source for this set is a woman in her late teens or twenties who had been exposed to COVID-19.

The CDR3 DNA is TGTGCCAGCAGCTTGGACCCGGGACAGGGCGTCTACGAGCAGTACTTC. As protein: CASSLDPGQGVYEQYF. V and J are TRBV5-8 and TRBJ2-7; 9 bases fit TRBD1. This CDR3 is built from 16 residues. Germline trimming cut 0 bases from V and 3 bases from J; bases unmatched to any gene: 7. Germline V gives CDR1 SGHTS, CDR2 YDEGEE.

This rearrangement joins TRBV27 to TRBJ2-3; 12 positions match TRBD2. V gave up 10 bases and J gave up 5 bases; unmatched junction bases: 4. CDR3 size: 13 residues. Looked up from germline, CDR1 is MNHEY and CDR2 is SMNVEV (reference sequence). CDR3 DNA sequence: TGTGCCATTCTACTAGCGGGAGGAGATACGCAGTATTTT. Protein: CAILLAGGDTQYF.

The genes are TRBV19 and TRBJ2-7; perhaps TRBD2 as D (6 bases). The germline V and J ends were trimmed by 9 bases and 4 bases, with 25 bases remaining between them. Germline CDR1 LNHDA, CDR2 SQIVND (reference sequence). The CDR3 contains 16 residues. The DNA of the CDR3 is TGTGCCAGATCACTGGGGGGAAGAAGGGGATTGTACGAGCAGTACTTC. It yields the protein CARSLGGRRGLYEQYF.

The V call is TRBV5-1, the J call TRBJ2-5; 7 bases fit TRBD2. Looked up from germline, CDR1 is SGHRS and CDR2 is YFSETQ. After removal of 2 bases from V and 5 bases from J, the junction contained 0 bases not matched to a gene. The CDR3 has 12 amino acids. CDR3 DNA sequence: TGCGCCAGCAGCTTCGGGGGGGAGACCCAGTACTTC. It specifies CASSFGGETQYF.

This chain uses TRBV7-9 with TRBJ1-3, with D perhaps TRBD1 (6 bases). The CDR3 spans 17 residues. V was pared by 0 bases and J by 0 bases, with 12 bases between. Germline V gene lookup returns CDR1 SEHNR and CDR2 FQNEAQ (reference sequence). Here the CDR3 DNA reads TGTGCCAGCAGCTTAGCTCTACAGGGCCGCTCTGGAAACACCATATATTTT. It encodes CASSLALQGRSGNTIYF.

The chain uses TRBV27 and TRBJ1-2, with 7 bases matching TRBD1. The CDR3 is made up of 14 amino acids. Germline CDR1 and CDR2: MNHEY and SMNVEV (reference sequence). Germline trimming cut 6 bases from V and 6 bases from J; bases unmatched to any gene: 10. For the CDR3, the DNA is TGTGCCAGCAGATTTAGAGACAGGGTGAATGGCTACACCTTC. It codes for CASRFRDRVNGYTF.

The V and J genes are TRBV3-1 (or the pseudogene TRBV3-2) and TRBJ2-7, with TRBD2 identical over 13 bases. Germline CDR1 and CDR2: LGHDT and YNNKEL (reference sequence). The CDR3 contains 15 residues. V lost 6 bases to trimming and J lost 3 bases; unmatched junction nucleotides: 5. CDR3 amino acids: CASSGLAGAHYEQYF. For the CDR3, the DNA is TGTGCCAGCAGTGGACTAGCGGGAGCCCACTACGAGCAGTACTTC.

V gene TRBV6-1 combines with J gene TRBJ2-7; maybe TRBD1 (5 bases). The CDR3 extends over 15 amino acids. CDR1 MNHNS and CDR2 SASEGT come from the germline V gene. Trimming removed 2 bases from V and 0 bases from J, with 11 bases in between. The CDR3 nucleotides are TGTGCCAGCAGTGAATGGGTAGGGGTCTCCTACGAGCAGTACTTC. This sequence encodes CASSEWVGVSYEQYF.

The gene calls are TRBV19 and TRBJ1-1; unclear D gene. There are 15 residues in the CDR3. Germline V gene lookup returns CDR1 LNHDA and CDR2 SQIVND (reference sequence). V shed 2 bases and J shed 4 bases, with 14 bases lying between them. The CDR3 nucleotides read TGTGCCAGTAGTATACGTGGTCGCGCTCCCACTGAAGCTTTCTTT. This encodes CASSIRGRAPTEAFF.

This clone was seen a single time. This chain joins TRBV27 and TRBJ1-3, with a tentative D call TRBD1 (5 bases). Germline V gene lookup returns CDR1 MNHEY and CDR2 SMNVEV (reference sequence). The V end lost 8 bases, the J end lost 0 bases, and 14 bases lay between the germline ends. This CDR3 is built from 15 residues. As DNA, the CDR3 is TGTGCCAGCGGTACCAGTCAGGGCTCTGGAAACACCATATATTTT. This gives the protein CASGTSQGSGNTIYF.

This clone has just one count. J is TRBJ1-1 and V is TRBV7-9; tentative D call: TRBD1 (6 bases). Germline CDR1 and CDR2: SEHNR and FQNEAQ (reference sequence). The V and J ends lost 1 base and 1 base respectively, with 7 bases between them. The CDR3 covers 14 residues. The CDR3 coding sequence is TGTGCCAGCAGCTTAGAACAGGGGAACACTGAAGCTTTCTTT. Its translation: CASSLEQGNTEAFF.

CDR3 DNA: TGTGCCAGCAGCTTAGGGGTGGGGAGTCCCTATAATTCACCCCTCCACTTT. This gives the protein CASSLGVGSPYNSPLHF. V gene TRBV13 combines with J gene TRBJ1-6; no clear D gene. The length of the CDR3 is 17 residues. With 0 bases removed from V and 2 bases from J, the gap between germline ends came to 11 bases. Per the germline V gene, CDR1 is PRHDT and CDR2 is FYEKMQ (reference sequence).

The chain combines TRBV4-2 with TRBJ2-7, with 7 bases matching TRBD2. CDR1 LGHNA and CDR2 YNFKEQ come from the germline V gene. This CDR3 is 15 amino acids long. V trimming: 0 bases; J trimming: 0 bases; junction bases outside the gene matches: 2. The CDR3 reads CASSQDGGSSYEQYF. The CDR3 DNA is TGTGCCAGCAGCCAAGACGGGGGGAGCTCCTACGAGCAGTACTTC.

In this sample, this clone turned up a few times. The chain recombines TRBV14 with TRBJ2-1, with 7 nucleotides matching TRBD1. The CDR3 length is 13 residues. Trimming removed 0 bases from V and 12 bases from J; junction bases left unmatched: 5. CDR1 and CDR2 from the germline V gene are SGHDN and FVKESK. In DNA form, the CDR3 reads TGTGCCAGCAGCCAAGAACAGGGGATTTCGCAGTTCTTC. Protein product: CASSQEQGISQFF. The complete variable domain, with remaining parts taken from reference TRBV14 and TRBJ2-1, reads EAGVTQFPSHSVIEKGQTVTLRCDPISGHDNLYWYRRVMGKEIKFLLHFVKESKQDESGMPNNRFLAERTGGTYSTLKVQPAELEDSGVYFCASSQEQGISQFFGPGTRLTVL.

The CDR3 coding sequence is TGCGCCAGCAGCCAGGGACTAGACCTCACCGGGGAGCTGTTTTTT. This gives the protein CASSQGLDLTGELFF. V and J are TRBV4-1 and TRBJ2-2, with 8 bases that match TRBD2. The CDR3 has 15 residues. Per germline, CDR1 MGHRA and CDR2 YSYEKL. Trimming at V came to 3 bases and at J to 4 bases, leaving 4 bases not matched to a gene.

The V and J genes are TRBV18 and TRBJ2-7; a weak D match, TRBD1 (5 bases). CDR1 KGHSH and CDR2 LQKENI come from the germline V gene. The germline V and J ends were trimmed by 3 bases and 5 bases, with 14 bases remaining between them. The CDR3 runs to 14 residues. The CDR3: CASSPRGHWDEQYF. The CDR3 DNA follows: TGTGCCAGCTCACCGAGAGGACATTGGGACGAGCAGTACTTC.

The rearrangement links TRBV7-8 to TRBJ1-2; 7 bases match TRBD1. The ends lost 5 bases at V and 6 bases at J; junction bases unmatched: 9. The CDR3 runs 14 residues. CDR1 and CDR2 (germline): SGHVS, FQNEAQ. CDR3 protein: CASSNPGQRDGYTF. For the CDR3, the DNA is TGTGCCAGCAGCAACCCGGGACAGAGAGATGGCTACACCTTC.

CDR3 in amino acids: CASSLAVGGANEQFF. The CDR3 DNA is TGTGCCAGCAGCTTAGCGGTCGGGGGGGCCAATGAGCAGTTCTTC. The J gene is TRBJ2-1, the V gene TRBV7-9, with 8 bases fitting TRBD2. Trimming removed 0 bases from V and 6 bases from J; junction bases left unmatched: 4. CDR3 length: 15 amino acids. Germline V gives CDR1 SEHNR, CDR2 FQNEAQ (reference sequence). Combining the CDR3 with reference TRBV7-9 and TRBJ2-1 gives the whole variable domain DTGVSQNPRHKITKRGQNVTFRCDPISEHNRLYWYRQTLGQGPEFLTYFQNEAQLEKSRLLSDRFSAERPKGSFSTLEIQRTEQGDSAMYLCASSLAVGGANEQFFGPGTRLTVL.

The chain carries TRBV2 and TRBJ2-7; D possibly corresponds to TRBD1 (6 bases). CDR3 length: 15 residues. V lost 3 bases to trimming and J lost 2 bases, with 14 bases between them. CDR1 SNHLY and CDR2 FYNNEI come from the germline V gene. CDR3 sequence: CASSDQGNNAYEQYF. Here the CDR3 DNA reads TGTGCCAGCAGTGACCAGGGGAACAATGCCTACGAGCAGTACTTC.

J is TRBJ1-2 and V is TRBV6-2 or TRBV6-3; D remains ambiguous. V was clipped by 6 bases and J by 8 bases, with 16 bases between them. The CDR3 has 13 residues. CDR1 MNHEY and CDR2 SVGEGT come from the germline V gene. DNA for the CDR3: TGTGCCAGCAGCCCGGGCCCCAAACAAGGCTACACCTTC. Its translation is CASSPGPKQGYTF.

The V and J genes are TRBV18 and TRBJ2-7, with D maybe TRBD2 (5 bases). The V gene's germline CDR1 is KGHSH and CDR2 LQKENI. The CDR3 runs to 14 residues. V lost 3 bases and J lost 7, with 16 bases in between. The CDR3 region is CASSPSGLLGEQYF. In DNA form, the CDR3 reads TGTGCCAGCTCACCCTCCGGACTGTTGGGTGAGCAGTACTTC.

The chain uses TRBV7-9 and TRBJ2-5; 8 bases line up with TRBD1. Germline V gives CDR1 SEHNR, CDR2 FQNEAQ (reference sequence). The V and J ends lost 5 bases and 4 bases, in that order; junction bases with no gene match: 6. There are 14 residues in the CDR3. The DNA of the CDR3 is TGTGCCAGCAGCGCCTGGACAGGGCCAGAGACCCAGTACTTC. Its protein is CASSAWTGPETQYF.

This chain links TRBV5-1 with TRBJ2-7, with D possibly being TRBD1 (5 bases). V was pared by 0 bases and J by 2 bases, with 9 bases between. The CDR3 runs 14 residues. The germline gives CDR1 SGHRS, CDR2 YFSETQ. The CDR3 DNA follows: TGCGCCAGCAGCTTGGGGATGGGGCCCTACGAGCAGTACTTC. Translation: CASSLGMGPYEQYF.

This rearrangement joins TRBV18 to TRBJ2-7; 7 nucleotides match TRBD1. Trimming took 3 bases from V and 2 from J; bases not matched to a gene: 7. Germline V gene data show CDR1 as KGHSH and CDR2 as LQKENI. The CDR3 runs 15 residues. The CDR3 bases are TGTGCCAGCTCACCTGGGGCGACAGGGCCCTACGAGCAGTACTTC. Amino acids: CASSPGATGPYEQYF.

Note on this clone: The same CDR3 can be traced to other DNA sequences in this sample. The CDR3, as DNA: TGTGCCAGCAGTTTATCCGGGGGAGAGACCCAGTACTTC. Protein sequence: CASSLSGGETQYF. The V gene is TRBV28, the J gene TRBJ2-5; TRBD2 is a possible D gene (6 bases). V gave up 1 base and J gave up 4 bases, with 7 bases separating them. Germline V CDR1 and CDR2: MDHEN, SYDVKM. The CDR3 covers 13 residues.

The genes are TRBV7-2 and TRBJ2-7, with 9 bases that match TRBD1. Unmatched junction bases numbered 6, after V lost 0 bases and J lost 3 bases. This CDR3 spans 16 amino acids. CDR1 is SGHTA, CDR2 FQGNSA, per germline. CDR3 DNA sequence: TGTGCCAGCAGCTTAGCTTCCGGGACAGGGAACTACGAGCAGTACTTC. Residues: CASSLASGTGNYEQYF.

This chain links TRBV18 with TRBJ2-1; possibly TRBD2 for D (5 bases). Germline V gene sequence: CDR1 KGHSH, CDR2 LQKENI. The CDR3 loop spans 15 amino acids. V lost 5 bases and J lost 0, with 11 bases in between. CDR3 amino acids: CASSTTGNSYNEQFF. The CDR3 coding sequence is TGTGCCAGCTCAACTACGGGGAACTCCTACAATGAGCAGTTCTTC.